Below, 20 T cell receptor beta chains from the same sample are listed, as sequenced in a study of T-cell memory formation after mild COVID-19 (dated by TCRdb to 2020 to 2023). Library preparation used 5' RACE. Sequenced using an Illumina NovaSeq 6000. Clones were called with MiXCR by TCRdb after fastp trimmed the public reads at Q25, and only in-frame beta chains were retained. Records with the same CDR3 protein are collapsed into one entry carrying the most frequent genes and DNA. This sample is represented by 250,000 to 350,000 distinct CDR3 sequences; roughly a fifth of them were singletons. Under 25% of the sample goes to the ten largest clones. Material: PBMCs or a T cell subset sorted from them (not recorded which). The receptor set was obtained from a man younger than 30 who had mild COVID-19 (a few samples of this study predate the infection). The sample titles of this study are shuffled in the database, so cell type and time point are left out; the donor was told from shared clones.

The gene calls are TRBV4-2 and TRBJ1-1; D gene uncertain. The CDR3 is made up of 14 amino acids. V lost 1 base and J 5 bases, leaving 11 bases between the germline ends. Germline V gene sequence: CDR1 LGHNA, CDR2 YNFKEQ. Here the CDR3 reads CASSQVDRMTEAFF. As DNA, the CDR3 is TGTGCCAGCAGCCAAGTCGATCGGATGACTGAAGCTTTCTTT.

This chain connects TRBV7-2 to TRBJ2-7, with a tentative D call TRBD1 (5 bases). Trimming stripped 0 bases from V and 2 bases from J, with 11 bases between. Per the germline V gene, CDR1 is SGHTA and CDR2 is FQGNSA. The CDR3 spans 15 residues. CDR3 protein: CASSLAIGAAYEQYF. CDR3 in DNA: TGTGCCAGCAGCTTAGCAATAGGGGCGGCCTACGAGCAGTACTTC.

The J gene is TRBJ1-1, the V gene TRBV7-2; tentative D call: TRBD1 (6 bases). CDR1 SGHTA and CDR2 FQGNSA come from the germline V gene. The V gene lost 5 bases and the J gene lost 7 bases, with 20 bases spanning the gap. The CDR3 extends over 15 amino acids. The CDR3 DNA reads TGTGCCAGCAGCCCTGGGGGCCCAGGGTGGGATGAAGCTTTCTTT. It codes for CASSPGGPGWDEAFF. The whole variable domain, remainder taken from reference TRBV7-2 and TRBJ1-1, is GAGVSQSPSNKVTEKGKDVELRCDPISGHTALYWYRQSLGQGLEFLIYFQGNSAPDKSGLPSDRFSAERTGGSVSTLTIQRTQQEDSAVYLCASSPGGPGWDEAFFGQGTRLTVV.

This chain joins TRBV5-1 and TRBJ2-5; 7 bases agree with TRBD2. The J segment lost 1 base and the V segment lost 0 bases, leaving 6 bases of the junction unmatched. CDR1 and CDR2 from the germline V gene are SGHRS and YFSETQ. This CDR3 has 16 amino acids. CDR3 nucleotides: TGCGCCAGCAGCTTGGAGGGGAAGCGGGGCCAAGAGACCCAGTACTTC. Residues: CASSLEGKRGQETQYF.

This chain uses TRBV6-5 with TRBJ2-2; possible D gene TRBD2, 6 bases. Between the trimmed V and J ends, which lost 2 bases and 7 bases, there was a span of 17 bases. The germline gives CDR1 MNHEY, CDR2 SVGAGI. This CDR3 contains 16 residues. The CDR3 region is CASSYGDPGVYGELFF. As DNA, the CDR3 is TGTGCCAGCAGTTACGGGGACCCGGGGGTATACGGGGAGCTGTTTTTT.

This clonotype was observed a handful of times. V usage is TRBV7-3 and J usage is TRBJ1-2; 9 bases fit TRBD1. V trimming: 6 bases; J trimming: 7 bases; junction bases outside the gene matches: 15. The CDR3 has 16 amino acids. The germline gives CDR1 SGHTA, CDR2 FQGTGA. The CDR3 DNA follows: TGTGCCAGCAGTCAAGGCGCCCCGGGACAGGGCTTTGGCTACACCTTC. It translates to CASSQGAPGQGFGYTF.

The rearrangement uses TRBV29-1 and TRBJ2-1; TRBD2 aligns across 8 bases. Looked up from germline, CDR1 is SQVTM and CDR2 is ANQGSEA. CDR3 length: 16 residues. J was trimmed by 2 bases and V by 4 bases; bases with no gene match: 10. DNA for the CDR3: TGCAGCGTTGTCCTACGAAGCGGGGGCCCCTACAATGAGCAGTTCTTC. It translates to CSVVLRSGGPYNEQFF.

The chain carries TRBV7-2 and TRBJ2-2; 9 nucleotides match TRBD2. CDR3 length: 17 amino acids. The trim removed 5 bases at V and 4 bases at J, leaving 11 bases unmatched. The germline V gene encodes CDR1 SGHTA and CDR2 FQGNSA. CDR3 region: CASSPRVSGGLTGELFF. The CDR3 DNA follows: TGTGCCAGCAGCCCTCGTGTGAGCGGGGGGCTCACCGGGGAGCTGTTTTTT.

The chain uses TRBV2 and TRBJ2-7, with a possible D match to TRBD1 (6 bases). Deletions cut 4 bases from V and 2 bases from J, with 9 bases between. The CDR3 runs 13 residues. CDR1 and CDR2 (germline): SNHLY, FYNNEI. CDR3 sequence reads: CASSGQATYEQYF. CDR3 DNA sequence: TGTGCCAGCAGTGGACAGGCCACCTACGAGCAGTACTTC.

This clonotype showed up just a few times. The CDR3 reads CASSRLLGGAGPDTQYF. The CDR3 DNA reads TGTGCCAGCAGCCGTTTACTAGGGGGGGCGGGACCAGATACGCAGTATTTT. The chain links TRBV2 to TRBJ2-3; possibly TRBD2 for D (7 bases). Germline CDR1 SNHLY, CDR2 FYNNEI. The CDR3 runs 17 residues. V gave up 6 bases and J gave up 4 bases, with 23 bases separating them.

This clonotype was found a few times. This chain connects TRBV20-1 to TRBJ1-5; maybe TRBD1 (6 bases). Trimming took 3 bases from V and 7 from J, leaving 16 bases between them. This CDR3 contains 14 residues. The V gene's germline CDR1 is DFQATT and CDR2 SNEGSKA (reference sequence). The CDR3 loop is CSARGTGYDQPQHF. The CDR3, as DNA: TGCAGTGCTAGGGGAACAGGGTATGACCAGCCCCAGCATTTT.

The chain combines TRBV21-1 with TRBJ1-4. TRBV21-1 is a pseudogene locus. This CDR3 comprises 16 residues. CDR3 coding DNA: TGTGCCAGCAGCATCCCCCCCGACAGTCGGGTTGAAAAACTGTTTTTT. The encoded protein is CASSIPPDSRVEKLFF.

There are a few counts of this clonotype. The V gene is TRBV4-1, the J gene TRBJ2-7; 7 positions match TRBD1. The CDR3 sequence is 14 residues long. J lost 3 bases, V lost 1 base, and 3 bases had no gene match. CDR1 is MGHRA and CDR2 is YSYEKL in the germline V gene. The CDR3 sequence is CASSQVRDSYEQYF. The CDR3 nucleotides read TGCGCCAGCAGCCAAGTCCGGGACAGCTACGAGCAGTACTTC.

The chain has TRBV7-9 and TRBJ2-3; no clear D gene. V lost 5 bases and J lost 6, with 12 bases in between. Per the germline V gene, CDR1 is SEHNR and CDR2 is FQNEAQ (reference sequence). The CDR3 consists of 13 residues. CDR3: CASSDPESDTQYF. DNA of the CDR3: TGTGCCAGCAGCGATCCAGAGTCGGATACGCAGTATTTT.

This clonotype was seen a single time. V gene TRBV12-3 or TRBV12-4 combines with J gene TRBJ1-6, with a possible D match to TRBD1 (5 bases). This CDR3 has 14 residues. V was shortened by 5 bases and J by 7 bases, with 12 bases between the two germline ends. CDR3 in DNA: TGTGCCAGCAGTCAACAGGCGAGGAATTCACCCCTCCACTTT. It encodes CASSQQARNSPLHF.

This clonotype was seen a few times. The V and J genes are TRBV18 and TRBJ1-2, with a tentative D call TRBD1 (6 bases). The V and J ends lost 3 bases and 2 bases respectively, with 16 bases between them. CDR1 is KGHSH, CDR2 LQKENI, per germline. The CDR3 is 16 amino acids. The CDR3 DNA sequence: TGTGCCAGCTCACCCGCGCTGGACAGAACCAACTATGGCTACACCTTC. As protein: CASSPALDRTNYGYTF.

V and J are TRBV20-1 and TRBJ1-3; 8 bases agree with TRBD1. CDR1 is DFQATT, CDR2 SNEGSKA, per germline (reference sequence). V lost 3 bases, J lost 3 bases, and 4 bases stayed unmatched. CDR3 length equals 14 residues. CDR3 DNA: TGCAGTGCTAGCGCAGGGGGCGATGGAAACACCATATATTTT. It is translated as CSASAGGDGNTIYF.

The genes are TRBV5-5 and TRBJ2-1; D is unclear. The germline V gene has CDR1 SGHKS and CDR2 YYEKEE (reference sequence). This CDR3 region has 15 residues. V was pared by 7 bases and J by 3 bases, with 17 bases between. CDR3 in amino acids: CASARTSANYNEQFF. CDR3 DNA sequence: TGTGCCAGCGCGCGAACCAGCGCCAACTACAATGAGCAGTTCTTC.

This clonotype was seen a few times. The chain recombines TRBV5-1 with TRBJ2-1, with 8 bases that match TRBD2. Trimming at V came to 4 bases and at J to 3 bases, leaving 12 bases not matched to a gene. CDR1 and CDR2 from the germline V gene are SGHRS and YFSETQ. The CDR3 is made up of 17 amino acids. The DNA of the CDR3 is TGCGCCAGCAGCGGAGGCGGGGGGTCTCACGGCTACAATGAGCAGTTCTTC. Protein sequence: CASSGGGGSHGYNEQFF.

This clonotype was recorded many times. The chain couples TRBV7-6 to TRBJ2-7; 8 nucleotides agree with TRBD1. Per germline, CDR1 SGHVS and CDR2 FNYEAQ. This CDR3 is built from 15 residues. Trimming removed 3 bases from V and 5 bases from J; junction bases left unmatched: 9. The CDR3 DNA follows: TGTGCCAGCAGCTTGGCCGGGACAGGCCCTAACGAGCAGTACTTC. This codes for CASSLAGTGPNEQYF.